Detailed here is one TCR beta chain. No antigen is known for it. The sample comes from a study of long-term antiretroviral therapy in people with HIV. Study observations and caveats: Dominating the repertoire at all time points were the clones that expanded before ART. Once patients were on ART, diversity went higher but still fell short of transplant donor controls.

J lost 5 bases, V lost 6 bases, and 5 bases had no gene match. Per the germline V gene, CDR1 is SGHAT and CDR2 is FQNNGV. The CDR3 contains 13 residues. Samples were assayed with immunoSEQ v3.0 at survey level. Sequencing was performed with immunoSEQ multiplex PCR; in TCRdb, only in-frame clones are kept and a portion is missing. The sample lists some 16,000 clones; approximately 81% were seen once. The sequenced sample was unsorted PBMCs, obtained 0.5 years after starting antiretroviral therapy. The clonotype was recovered from a woman between 40 and 55 years old with HIV. The V and J genes are TRBV11-2 and TRBJ2-5; TRBD1 aligns across 8 bases. The CDR3 here is CASSSDRAETQYF. The CDR3 nucleotides read TGTGCCAGCAGTTCGGACAGGGCGGAGACCCAGTACTTC.